The clone carrying this T cell receptor beta chain was observed a handful of times. What it binds is not known. The sample carries other DNA sequences with the same CDR3. Profiled with immunoSEQ multiplex PCR; TCRdb holds only in-frame clones, not every one. This sample yields some 87,000 clones, of which 70% to 90% are seen a single time; more than 0.6% belongs to the top ten. The entry originates in a study of OX40 agonist ivuxolimab in advanced cancers. Notes on the study in general: Low normalized T-cell clonal expansion also characterized some of the nonresponders. There was clonal expansion of CD4+ and CD8+ blood T cells by week 6 at 0.1 to 3.0 mg/kg.

V was trimmed by 4 bases and J by 4 bases, leaving 2 bases between them. The CDR3 has 11 amino acids. CDR1 and CDR2 from the germline V gene are SNHLY and FYNNEI. The specimen was CD4+ or CD8+ T cells sorted from blood, collected in a trial of the OX40 agonist ivuxolimab. This rearrangement joins TRBV2 to TRBJ2-1; D is unresolved. This receptor was obtained from an adult with an advanced solid tumor such as melanoma, head and neck, liver or kidney cancer. CDR3 nucleotides: TGTGCCAGCAGTGCTTACAATGAGCAGTTCTTC. This codes for CASSAYNEQFF.